This note documents a single T cell receptor (beta chain) sequence. Its antigen is still unknown. This specimen belongs to a study of immune characteristics of hereditary and idiopathic chronic pancreatitis. General study results and limits: Gene families like TRBV10, TRBV19, TRBV23 and TRBV5 were used differently between subtypes.

The pancreas tissue came from patients undergoing total pancreatectomy with islet autotransplantation. Per germline, CDR1 SGHKS and CDR2 YYEKEE (reference sequence). The CDR3 is 15 amino acids. The J segment lost 11 bases and the V segment lost 1 base, leaving 13 bases of the junction unmatched. Some clones are missing from TCRdb's copy, which holds only in-frame ones; the method was immunoSEQ multiplex PCR. The sample lists some 15,000 clones, around 79% occurring once. J is TRBJ1-1 and V is TRBV5-5, with TRBD1 identical over 8 bases. The TCR comes from a human donor with chronic pancreatitis. The sample consisted of pancreas tissue with hereditary chronic pancreatitis. The CDR3 reads CASSLKGQGAGKAFF. The CDR3 DNA sequence: TGTGCCAGCAGCTTGAAGGGCCAGGGGGCCGGGAAGGCTTTCTTT. The whole variable domain, filled in from reference TRBV5-5 and TRBJ1-1, reads DAGVTQSPTHLIKTRGQQVTLRCSPISGHKSVSWYQQVLGQGPQFIFQYYEKEERGRGNFPDRFSARQFPNYSSELNVNALLLGDSALYLCASSLKGQGAGKAFFGQGTRLTVV.